This T cell receptor beta chain was captured by sequencing in a study of kidney transplant recipient with SARS-CoV-2 infection listed by TCRdb under 2021. The time point label, as the study defines it: pre-pandemic baseline sample and day 111 after first positive SARS-CoV-2 test. The CDR3 spans 16 residues, from the cysteine through the phenylalanine. Just CDR3 DNA is preserved here, 48 bases in frame from base 1. The germline V gene (reference sequence) yields SGHKS for CDR1 and YYEKEE for CDR2. Trimming at the junction amounts to 5 bases on V and 4 bases on J, and the germline ends lie 21 bases apart. Sequencing instrument: Illumina MiSeq. The peripheral T cell repertoire was profiled for human TCRbeta genes. The authors processed their data as follows. Beta-binomial modelling was applied to test for differential clonotype abundance so that variability over time was accounted for. Expanded clonotypes were screened against the ImmuneCODE reference database of SARS-CoV-2-associated TCRs and mapped to viral genome regions. Further repertoire analyses covered TRBV gene usage, CDR3 length, CDR3 amino acid overlap between time points, clonotype abundance distributions and Jaccard similarity. Starting from the raw public reads, TCRdb applied fastp trimming at Q25, assembled clones with MiXCR and retained in-frame beta chains. Identical CDR3 protein sequences are pooled into one entry, listed with their most common genes and DNA. The V and J calls were not made by the authors but by TCRdb's processing. Recorded for this sample are approximately 240,000 distinct CDR3 sequences; less than 35% of them occurred a single time. In total, the top ten clones hold about 7% of the sample.

This clonotype appeared many times. Its recognized antigen is unknown. Base qualities are missing; no much larger clone stands one base away. The V gene is TRBV5-5 and the J gene is TRBJ1-2; no D gene is confidently identified. This receptor was identified in a male patient between 25 and 39 years old who had COVID-19 and was a kidney transplant recipient. After a transplant, some T cells may be the graft donor's own cells. The sample here was a blood sample, taken at baseline and between days 110 and 120 from a kidney transplant recipient. The nucleotide sequence is TGTGCCAGCAGAGTATGTGTCTCGCGAAAGACCTATGGCTACACCTTC. Translated, it gives CASRVCVSRKTYGYTF.